This TCR beta chain came from a study of cytomegalovirus exposure and HLA in healthy donors. Study-level findings and limits: There were a few CMV-associated chains whose specificity for CMV antigens was confirmed in vitro. It was 150 to 200 TCR beta chains that were listed as cytomegalovirus-associated. Diagnosis of cytomegalovirus status made by the classifier reportedly showed high specificity and sensitivity.

Note on this clone: The target antigen is unknown.

Sequencing was performed with immunoSEQ multiplex PCR; in TCRdb, only in-frame clones are kept and a portion is missing. The sample yields 130,000 to 150,000 clones, 80% to 90% seen once. Unmatched junction bases numbered 8, after V lost 3 bases and J lost 2 bases. Germline lookup yields CDR1 SGHDT and CDR2 YYEEEE. This CDR3 region has 17 residues. The sample taken for sequencing was PBMCs. This receptor was identified in a man between 18 and 29 years old in good health and CMV-seronegative. The chain links TRBV5-6 to TRBJ2-3, with 11 nucleotides matching TRBD2. In DNA form, the CDR3 reads TGTGCCAGCAGCTATCCGGGACTAGCGGCGGACACAGATACGCAGTATTTT. Protein product: CASSYPGLAADTDTQYF.